This T cell receptor beta chain was recorded in a study of blood T cell repertoires in COVID-19. Study details: COVID-19 samples from acute and convalescent phases originated in the United States, Italy and Spain. From T cells, B-cell-depleted T cells, or PBMCs came the material, which was cDNA or gDNA.

Authors' processing steps: Reference gene primer amplification gave estimated nucleated cell counts. Only in-frame clones appear in the TCRdb table, and some are missing; sequencing was by immunoSEQ multiplex PCR. The DNA gave D and trimming, while V, J and clone size come from that table. This sample has 270,000 or so clones, with about 89% found just once. Trimming cost V 8 bases and J 2 bases, with 12 bases left between them. Germline V lookup: CDR1 SNHLY, CDR2 FYNNEI. This CDR3 has 13 amino acids. The gene calls are TRBV2 and TRBJ1-1; D may be TRBD1 (5 bases). The sample taken for sequencing was peripheral blood. This TCR came from a man aged 40-49 years with acute or convalescent COVID-19. The CDR3 DNA reads TGTGCCAGCCGAAGGGACTTTAACACTGAAGCTTTCTTT. Encoded protein: CASRRDFNTEAFF.